A selection of T cell receptor beta chains follows, all from one sample in a study of Ad26.COV2.S vaccination and SARS-CoV-2 variants. Sequencing used immunoSEQ multiplex PCR; TCRdb keeps in-frame clones, though not all of them. The top ten clones hold 1.5% to 2% of a sample with fewer than 400,000 clones, about 88% of them seen once. The specimen was peripheral blood, collected in a trial of Ad26.COV2.S vaccine versus placebo. These receptors were taken from a person aged 18-65 years who received the Ad26.COV2.S COVID-19 vaccine or a placebo. Both conserved end residues are part of each CDR3. A D gene is named only where the DNA matches it firmly. Only part of the rows carry a size: once, few, many, or a class if the clone is expanded.

size,D,J,V,DNA,CDR3
NA,NA,TRBJ2-2,TRBV27,TGTGCCAGCAGTCCCTTGCGTTCCGGGGAGCTGTTTTTT,CASSPLRSGELFF
NA,NA,TRBJ1-5,TRBV24-1,TGTGCCACCAGCCTCGAGGACACCTTCAATCAGCCCCAGCATTTT,CATSLEDTFNQPQHF
few,NA,TRBJ1-6,TRBV27,TGTGCCAGCAGTTTATTTGGTGGGGAGACAAAACATAATTCACCCCTCCACTTT,CASSLFGGETKHNSPLHF
NA,NA,TRBJ2-2,TRBV7-9,TGTGCCAGCAGCATTCGGAACACCGGGGAGCTGTTTTTT,CASSIRNTGELFF
few,NA,TRBJ2-7,TRBV5-1,TGCGCCAGCCATCAAGTGGGACATGACTACGAGCAGTACTTC,CASHQVGHDYEQYF
NA,NA,TRBJ2-1,TRBV6-1,TGTGCCAGCAGTGAAGCCGGCGGGATCGGTGAGCAGTTCTTC,CASSEAGGIGEQFF
NA,TRBD2,TRBJ2-5,TRBV6-5,TGTGCCAGCAGTTACTGGGCTAGCGGGGAGGAGACCCAGTACTTC,CASSYWASGEETQYF
once,NA,TRBJ2-2,TRBV12-3/TRBV12-4,TGTGCCAGCCTCCCGGAGATAACCGGGGAGCTGTTTTTT,CASLPEITGELFF
NA,NA,TRBJ2-5,TRBV10-3,TGTGCCATCAGACCCGGGCCCGAAGAGACCCAGTACTTC,CAIRPGPEETQYF
NA,NA,TRBJ1-4,TRBV16,TGTGCCAGCAGCTTCGGCGGGGGACGAAGAAATGAAAAACTGTTTTTT,CASSFGGGRRNEKLFF
NA,TRBD2,TRBJ2-3,TRBV2,TGTGCCAGCAGTGATCAGGCTAGCGGTAGCACAGATACGCAGTATTTT,CASSDQASGSTDTQYF
NA,TRBD2,TRBJ2-7,TRBV4-1,TGCGCCAGCAGCCGTCCGGGACTAGGGACCGAGCAGTACTTC,CASSRPGLGTEQYF
NA,NA,TRBJ2-4,TRBV28,TGTGCTTCAGGGACGGCCACCTTTAAGGCCAAAAACATTCAGTACTTC,CASGTATFKAKNIQYF
NA,TRBD1,TRBJ2-7,TRBV5-1,TGCGCCAGCAGCCGGACAGGGGGCCCCTACGAGCAGTACTTC,CASSRTGGPYEQYF
NA,NA,TRBJ2-1,TRBV2,TGTGCCAGCAGTCGCCGTGGCAATGAGCAGTTCTTC,CASSRRGNEQFF
once,TRBD1,TRBJ1-2,TRBV6-5,TGTGCCAGCTATTGGGGGAGAGGGACAGTTGGCTACACCTTC,CASYWGRGTVGYTF
NA,TRBD2,TRBJ2-5,TRBV10-2,TGCGCCAGCAGTGCTCAGGGAGGGATAGAGACCCAGTACTTC,CASSAQGGIETQYF
NA,NA,TRBJ2-7,TRBV18,TGTGCCAGCTCACCCTCCTCGGGCTACGAGCAGTACTTC,CASSPSSGYEQYF
NA,NA,TRBJ1-5,TRBV6-6,TGTGCCAGCAGCGGGACTGATCAGCCCCAGCATTTT,CASSGTDQPQHF
NA,TRBD1,TRBJ2-1,TRBV7-9,TGTGCCAGCAGCAACAACGTCGGACAGGGGGAGCAGTTCTTC,CASSNNVGQGEQFF
NA,NA,TRBJ2-5,TRBV30,TGTGCCTGGGGAGGGGGGCTCAAGACCCAGTACTTC,CAWGGGLKTQYF
NA,NA,TRBJ2-7,TRBV7-8,TGTGCCAGCAGCCAGGGGCCTCGGTCCTACGAGCAGTACTTC,CASSQGPRSYEQYF
NA,TRBD1,TRBJ1-5,TRBV27,TGTGCCAGCAGCCCAGGGGGCCGTAATCAGCCCCAGCATTTT,CASSPGGRNQPQHF
once,TRBD2,TRBJ2-2,TRBV5-1,TGCGCCAGCAGCTTAAGGGGACTAGACGCGTCGAACACCGGGGAGCTGTTTTTT,CASSLRGLDASNTGELFF
NA,TRBD1,TRBJ1-5,TRBV18,TGTGCCAGCTCAGAAGGGGACAGGGGGCTTCCCCAGCATTTT,CASSEGDRGLPQHF
NA,TRBD2,TRBJ2-7,TRBV7-9,TGTGCCAGCAGCCTCTCCGGGACTAGCGGCTACGAGCAGTACTTC,CASSLSGTSGYEQYF
NA,NA,TRBJ1-5,TRBV10-3,TGTGCCATCAGTCCGACAGCCAGTAGCAATCAGCCCCAGCATTTT,CAISPTASSNQPQHF
few,NA,TRBJ1-3,TRBV30,TGTGCCTGGAGTGTTGGGGAAAACACCATATATTTT,CAWSVGENTIYF
NA,TRBD2,TRBJ2-1,TRBV27,TGTGCCAGCACTAACCCGGGGGGAGGGCCCTACAATGAGCAGTTCTTC,CASTNPGGGPYNEQFF
NA,NA,TRBJ2-3,TRBV21-1,TGTGCCAGCAGCAAACGGGGGGCGGGGACTAGCGGGATCAAGAAAGGTACAGATACGCAGTATTTT,CASSKRGAGTSGIKKGTDTQYF
once,NA,TRBJ1-4,TRBV30,TGTGCCTGGAGTGCATCTGGGAGAGAGAGGGAAAAACTGTTTTTT,CAWSASGREREKLFF
NA,TRBD2,TRBJ2-5,TRBV13,TGTGCCAGCAGCTCGGGACTAGCGGTTAATCGAGGCTGGGAGACCCAGTACTTC,CASSSGLAVNRGWETQYF
NA,TRBD1,TRBJ2-2,TRBV7-3,TGTGCCAGCAGCCGGGACAGGGCGGACACCGGGGAGCTGTTTTTT,CASSRDRADTGELFF
NA,TRBD1,TRBJ2-1,TRBV11-3,TGTGCCAGCAGCCCGGGACAGTTGGGATACAATGAGCAGTTCTTC,CASSPGQLGYNEQFF
NA,NA,TRBJ2-1,TRBV5-1,TGCGCCAGCAGCTTGGGTCAGGGGAGGTCCGATGAGCAGTTCTTC,CASSLGQGRSDEQFF
NA,TRBD1,TRBJ2-1,TRBV28,TGTGCCAGCAAAAGGGACAGGGTCGATTTAAATGAGCAGTTCTTC,CASKRDRVDLNEQFF
NA,TRBD1,TRBJ1-5,TRBV18,TGTGCCAGCTCACCCGGGACAGGGGTGAGCAATCAGCCCCAGCATTTT,CASSPGTGVSNQPQHF
NA,NA,TRBJ1-1,TRBV5-1,TGCGCCAGCAGCTTGACCGTTAACACTGAAGCTTTCTTT,CASSLTVNTEAFF
few,NA,TRBJ1-4,TRBV27,TGTGCCAGCAGATGGGGGGCAGGGGAAGGGGAAAAACTGTTTTTT,CASRWGAGEGEKLFF
once,NA,TRBJ2-5,TRBV6-1,TGTGCCAGCAGTGAATTGGGGGAGACCCAGTACTTC,CASSELGETQYF
NA,NA,TRBJ2-5,TRBV5-5,TGTGCCAGCAGCAGGATCGGTTCACAAGAGACCCAGTACTTC,CASSRIGSQETQYF
NA,TRBD2,TRBJ2-3,TRBV2,TGTGCCAGCAGTGAAGATCTCATCGGGACTAGCGGGACCCCAGATACGCAGTATTTT,CASSEDLIGTSGTPDTQYF
NA,NA,TRBJ2-3,TRBV12-3/TRBV12-4,TGTGCCAGCAGGCGAACCACAGATACGCAGTATTTT,CASRRTTDTQYF
NA,TRBD1,TRBJ2-7,TRBV3-1/TRBV3-2,TGTGCCAGCAGCCAGGGACAGGGCTACGAGCAGTACTTC,CASSQGQGYEQYF
NA,NA,TRBJ1-5,TRBV5-8,TGTGCCAGCAGCTTGAGGTTGGGTGAGGGTCAGCCCCAGCATTTT,CASSLRLGEGQPQHF
NA,TRBD2,TRBJ2-3,TRBV19,TGTGCCAGTAGTATACGCCCGCTAGAGGCGGGAGTTTCCACAGATACGCAGTATTTT,CASSIRPLEAGVSTDTQYF
NA,NA,TRBJ2-3,TRBV11-2,TGTGCCAGCAGCCTCCTGGCAACAGATACGCAGTATTTT,CASSLLATDTQYF
NA,TRBD2,TRBJ2-7,TRBV11-2,TGTGCCAGCAGCTTAGGACTAGCGGGAGGGGAGCAGTACTTC,CASSLGLAGGEQYF
NA,NA,TRBJ1-1,TRBV5-3,TGTGCCAGAAGCTTATATGGAATCGCCGAAGCTTTCTTT,CARSLYGIAEAFF
once,TRBD1,TRBJ2-2,TRBV11-3,TGTGCCAGCAGCGCCACAGGGGGTATATCCGGGGAGCTGTTTTTT,CASSATGGISGELFF
NA,TRBD2,TRBJ2-5,TRBV6-5,TGTGCCAGCAGTACCCTTAGCGGGAGGTCGGAGACCCAGTACTTC,CASSTLSGRSETQYF